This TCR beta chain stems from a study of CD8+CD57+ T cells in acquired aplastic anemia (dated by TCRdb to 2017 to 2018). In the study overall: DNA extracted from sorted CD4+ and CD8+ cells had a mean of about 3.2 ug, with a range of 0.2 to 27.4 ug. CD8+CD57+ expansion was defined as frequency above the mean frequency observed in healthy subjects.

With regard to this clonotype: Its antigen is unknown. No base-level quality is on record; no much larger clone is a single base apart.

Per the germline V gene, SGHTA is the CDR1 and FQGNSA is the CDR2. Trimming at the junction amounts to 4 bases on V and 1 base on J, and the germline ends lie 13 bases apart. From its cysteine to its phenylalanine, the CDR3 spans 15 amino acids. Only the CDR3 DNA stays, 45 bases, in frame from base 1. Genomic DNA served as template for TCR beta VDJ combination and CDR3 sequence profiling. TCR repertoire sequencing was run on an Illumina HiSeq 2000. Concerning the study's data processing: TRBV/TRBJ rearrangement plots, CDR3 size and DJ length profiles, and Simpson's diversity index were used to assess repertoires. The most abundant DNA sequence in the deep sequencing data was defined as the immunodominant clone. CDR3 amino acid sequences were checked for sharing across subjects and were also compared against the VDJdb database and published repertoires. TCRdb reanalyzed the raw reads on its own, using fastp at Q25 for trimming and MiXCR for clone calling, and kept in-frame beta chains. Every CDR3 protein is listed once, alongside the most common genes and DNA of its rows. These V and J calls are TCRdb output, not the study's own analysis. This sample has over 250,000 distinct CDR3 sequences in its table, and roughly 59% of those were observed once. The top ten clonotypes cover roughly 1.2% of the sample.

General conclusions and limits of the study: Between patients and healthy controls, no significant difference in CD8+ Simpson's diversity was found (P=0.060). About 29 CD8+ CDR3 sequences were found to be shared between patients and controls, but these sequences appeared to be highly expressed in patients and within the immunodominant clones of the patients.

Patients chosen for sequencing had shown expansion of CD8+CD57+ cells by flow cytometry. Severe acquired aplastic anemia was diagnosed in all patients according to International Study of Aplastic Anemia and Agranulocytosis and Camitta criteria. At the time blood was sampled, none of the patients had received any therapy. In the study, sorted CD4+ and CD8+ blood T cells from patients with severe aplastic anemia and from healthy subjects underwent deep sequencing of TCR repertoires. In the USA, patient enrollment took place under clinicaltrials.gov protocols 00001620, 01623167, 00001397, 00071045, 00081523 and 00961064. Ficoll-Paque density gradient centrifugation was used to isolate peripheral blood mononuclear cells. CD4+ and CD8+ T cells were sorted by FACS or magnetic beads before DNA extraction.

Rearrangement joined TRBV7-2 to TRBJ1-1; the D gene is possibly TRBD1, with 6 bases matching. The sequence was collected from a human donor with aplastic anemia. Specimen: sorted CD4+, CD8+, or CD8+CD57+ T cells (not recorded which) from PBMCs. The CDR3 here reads CASSSEYRANTEAFF. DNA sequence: TGTGCCAGCAGCTCCGAATACAGGGCGAACACTGAAGCTTTCTTT.